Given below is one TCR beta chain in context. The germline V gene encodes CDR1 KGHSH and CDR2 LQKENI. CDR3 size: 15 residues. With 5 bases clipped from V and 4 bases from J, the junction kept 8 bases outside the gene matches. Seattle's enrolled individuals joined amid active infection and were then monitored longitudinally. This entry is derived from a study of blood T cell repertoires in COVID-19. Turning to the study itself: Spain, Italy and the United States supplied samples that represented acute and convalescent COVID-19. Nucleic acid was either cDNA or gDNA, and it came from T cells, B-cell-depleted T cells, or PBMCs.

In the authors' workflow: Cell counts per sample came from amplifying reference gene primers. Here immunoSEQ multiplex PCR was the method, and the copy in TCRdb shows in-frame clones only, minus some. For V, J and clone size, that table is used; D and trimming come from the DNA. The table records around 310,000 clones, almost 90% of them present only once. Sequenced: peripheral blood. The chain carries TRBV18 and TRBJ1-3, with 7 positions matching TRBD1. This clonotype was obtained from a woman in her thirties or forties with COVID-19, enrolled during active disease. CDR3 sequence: CASSIRQGSGNTIYF. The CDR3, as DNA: TGTGCCAGCTCAATCAGACAGGGATCCGGAAACACCATATATTTT.